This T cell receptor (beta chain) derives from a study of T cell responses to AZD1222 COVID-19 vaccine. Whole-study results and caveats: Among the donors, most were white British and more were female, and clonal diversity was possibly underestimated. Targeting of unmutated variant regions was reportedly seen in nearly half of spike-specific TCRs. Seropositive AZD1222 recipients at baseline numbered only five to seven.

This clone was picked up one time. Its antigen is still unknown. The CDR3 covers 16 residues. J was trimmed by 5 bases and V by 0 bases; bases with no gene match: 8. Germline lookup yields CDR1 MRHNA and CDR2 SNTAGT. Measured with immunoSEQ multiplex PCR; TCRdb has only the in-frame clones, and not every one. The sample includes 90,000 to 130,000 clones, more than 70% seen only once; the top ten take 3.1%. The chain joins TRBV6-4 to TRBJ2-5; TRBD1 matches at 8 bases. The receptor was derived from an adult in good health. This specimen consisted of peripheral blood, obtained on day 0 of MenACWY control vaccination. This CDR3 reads CASSDSPDRVEETQYF. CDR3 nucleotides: TGTGCCAGCAGTGACTCCCCGGACAGGGTTGAGGAGACCCAGTACTTC.